This TCR beta chain was recorded in a study of blood T cell repertoires in COVID-19 (dated by TCRdb to the early 2020s). Context from the whole study: Samples covering the acute and convalescent phases of COVID-19 were provided by collaborators in the United States, Italy and Spain. The prospective study material was composed of cDNA or gDNA derived from T cells, B-cell-depleted T cells, or PBMCs. Subjects who had been exposed to COVID-19, were actively infected with it, or had recovered from it provided the deeply sampled blood TCRbeta repertoires that made up the dataset. The repertoires were made available in a free public database intended to serve as a resource for research on the immune response to SARS-CoV-2. Samples were obtained from the ongoing ImmuneRACE study (first 160 participants) and from 1,000 to 1,500 subjects provided by 6 global collaborators. Nearly every sample came with metadata listing a de-identified subject ID, COVID-19 status, age in years and sex. Where available, HLA class I and class II types were obtained from metadata supplied by the sample provider rather than from assay-based typing.

TCRbeta CDR3 regions were amplified from genomic DNA by means of the immunoSEQ Assay, a bias-controlled multiplex PCR. The original methods were these. Nucleated cell counts per sample were estimated from amplification of reference gene primers within the assay. Sequence reads were collapsed and filtered to measure the absolute abundance of every unique TCRbeta CDR3 rearrangement. For each sample, productive Simpson clonality was calculated as the square root of Simpson's diversity index across productive rearrangements. TCRdb provides this immuneACCESS table in a form limited to in-frame rearrangements. Some clones are lacking; in checked studies, under half of them reflect an unresolved V gene, and why the rest are absent is not known. Clone size and the V and J calls come from that table; the DNA yielded D and trimming. For this sample there are around 190,000 clones; 80% to 90% appear just once. About 9.7% of the sample goes to the ten largest clones.

Spanning cysteine to phenylalanine, the CDR3 consists of 15 amino acids. The retained sequence is limited to the CDR3, 45 bases, with the frame set at the first base. CDR1 and CDR2 are read off the germline V gene as SGHTA and FQGNSA. V loses 0 bases at its end and J loses 2 bases; junction bases beyond the gene matches: 1. What the study reported, not specific to this receptor: Clinical and demographic metadata were provided uncurated, with the amount varying by source and participant.

The collaborating institutions used their own protocols to collect whole blood in K2EDTA tubes. For TCRbeta analysis, collaborator samples were shipped as frozen whole blood, as isolated PBMCs, or as DNA extracted from either sample type. To note about this clone: The clone's antigen remains unknown. Nothing much larger sits one base from this clone, and base qualities are not available.

This chain is built from TRBV7-2 and TRBJ2-7, with TRBD2 identical over 10 junction bases. This clonotype was sampled from a man aged 45 to 65 with active or convalescent COVID-19. The sequencing sample was made of peripheral blood. The CDR3 in this case is CASSLAGLATYEQYF. The nucleotides are TGTGCCAGCAGCTTAGCGGGACTAGCGACCTACGAGCAGTACTTC.